The 3 T cell receptor beta chains below come from one sample, sequenced in a study of T cell clonality in common variable immunodeficiency. These receptors' targets are unknown. Study-level findings and limits: Common variable immunodeficiency TCR beta sequences reportedly had fewer deletions and N-nucleotide insertions.

Clones were read by immunoSEQ multiplex PCR, and TCRdb kept only the in-frame ones, dropping some. This sample carries fewer than 30,000 clones, none of them present only once. Sequences were obtained from peripheral blood mononuclear cells. All receptors derive from a human donor with common variable immunodeficiency.

About this clone itself: The read finishes 3 residues shy of the CDR3 end, and the germline J gene is used to complete it. This rearrangement joins TRBV2 to TRBJ1-5; no reliable D call. Trimming stripped 1 base from V and 4 bases from J, with 8 bases between. This CDR3 comprises 14 residues. CDR1 and CDR2 from the germline V gene are SNHLY and FYNNEI. The DNA read from the CDR3 is TGTGCCAGCAGTGAAGGGCAGAGGAATCAGCCC. Translated: CASSEGQRNQP. The entire CDR3 reads CASSEGQRNQPQHF.

This clone was counted at least ten times. The CDR3 goes on 3 residues after the read ends, and that part is filled in from the germline J gene. The rearrangement joins TRBV29-1 to TRBJ1-1; possible D gene TRBD1, 6 bases. CDR1 SQVTM and CDR2 ANQGSEA come from the germline V gene. V lost 5 bases to trimming and J lost 0 bases, with 13 bases between them. CDR3 length: 14 amino acids. The sequenced CDR3 bases are TGCAGCGTTAACAGGGAAGTCGTGAACACTGAA. Its protein product is CSVNREVVNTE. The full CDR3 protein reads CSVNREVVNTEAFF. Supplemented by reference TRBV29-1 and TRBJ1-1, the full variable domain reads SAVISQKPSRDICQRGTSLTIQCQVDSQVTMMFWYRQQPGQSLTLIATANQGSEATYESGFVIDKFPISRPNLTFSTLTVSNMSPEDSSIYLCSVNREVVNTEAFFGQGTRLTVV.

Points on this clone: Mismatch with germline at one junction end may stem from a read error. The read ends 3 residues early relative to the CDR3; the germline J gene fills the gap. This sequence joins TRBV7-7 and TRBJ2-2; the D call may be TRBD1 or TRBD2 (6 bases each). Germline V gene lookup returns CDR1 SSHAT and CDR2 FNYEAQ (reference sequence). CDR3 size: 15 residues. The DNA read from the CDR3 is TGTGCTAGCAGCCCCGGAGGGGGGAACACCGGGGAG. It translates to CASSPGGGNTGE. The CDR3 as a whole reads CASSPGGGNTGELFF.